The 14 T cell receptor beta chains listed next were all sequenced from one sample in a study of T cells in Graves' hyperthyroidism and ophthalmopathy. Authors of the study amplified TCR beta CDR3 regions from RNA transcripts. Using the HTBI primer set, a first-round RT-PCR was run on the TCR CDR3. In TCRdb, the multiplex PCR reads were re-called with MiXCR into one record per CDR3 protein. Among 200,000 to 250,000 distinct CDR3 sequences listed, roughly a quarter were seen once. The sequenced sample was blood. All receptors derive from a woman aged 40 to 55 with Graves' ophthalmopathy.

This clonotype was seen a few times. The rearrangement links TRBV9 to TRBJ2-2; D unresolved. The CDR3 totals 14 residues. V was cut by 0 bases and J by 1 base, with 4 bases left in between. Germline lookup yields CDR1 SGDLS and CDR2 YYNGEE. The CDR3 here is CASSVGLNTGELFF. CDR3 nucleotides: TGTGCCAGCAGCGTAGGTCTGAACACCGGGGAGCTGTTTTTT.

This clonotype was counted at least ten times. CDR3 amino acids: CASSLRTSRLEQYF. CDR3 DNA sequence: TGTGCCAGCAGCTTGCGGACTAGCCGGCTCGAGCAGTACTTC. The rearrangement joins TRBV7-8 to TRBJ2-7; TRBD2 aligns across 8 bases. Germline loops: CDR1 SGHVS, CDR2 FQNEAQ. CDR3 size: 14 residues. V gave up 3 bases and J gave up 6 bases; unmatched junction bases: 7.

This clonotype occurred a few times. CDR3 sequence: CASSGDRGDYGYTF. The CDR3 DNA sequence: TGTGCCAGCAGTGGGGACAGGGGGGACTATGGCTACACCTTC. The chain is built from TRBV2 and TRBJ1-2; 11 positions match TRBD1. This CDR3 is built from 14 residues. Germline V gene lookup returns CDR1 SNHLY and CDR2 FYNNEI. Germline trimming cut 4 bases from V and 3 bases from J; bases unmatched to any gene: 1.

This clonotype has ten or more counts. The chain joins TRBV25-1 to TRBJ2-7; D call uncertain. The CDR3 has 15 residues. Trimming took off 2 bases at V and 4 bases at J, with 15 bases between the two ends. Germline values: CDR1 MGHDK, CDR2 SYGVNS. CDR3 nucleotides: TGTGCCAGCAGTGAACCTGGTGGGAATGGGTACGAGCAGTACTTC. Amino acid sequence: CASSEPGGNGYEQYF.

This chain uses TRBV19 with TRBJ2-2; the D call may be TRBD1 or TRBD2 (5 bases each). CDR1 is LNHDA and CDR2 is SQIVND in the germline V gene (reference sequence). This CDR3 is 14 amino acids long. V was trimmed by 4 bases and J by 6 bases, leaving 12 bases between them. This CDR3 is CASSTGALAGELFF. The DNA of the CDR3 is TGTGCCAGTAGTACCGGGGCCCTCGCCGGGGAGCTGTTTTTT.

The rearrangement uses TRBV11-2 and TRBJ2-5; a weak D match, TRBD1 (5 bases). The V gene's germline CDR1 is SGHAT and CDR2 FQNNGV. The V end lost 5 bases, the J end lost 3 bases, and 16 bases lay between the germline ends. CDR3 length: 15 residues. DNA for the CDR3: TGTGCCAGCAGCCTTAAGGGGCCGGTGGAAGAGACCCAGTACTTC. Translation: CASSLKGPVEETQYF.

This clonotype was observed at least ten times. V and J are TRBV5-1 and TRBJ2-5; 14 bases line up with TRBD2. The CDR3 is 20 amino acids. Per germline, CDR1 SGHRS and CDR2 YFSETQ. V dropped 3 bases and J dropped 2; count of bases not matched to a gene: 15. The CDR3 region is CASSSKPGLAGEDPQETQYF. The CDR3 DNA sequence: TGCGCCAGCAGCTCCAAACCGGGACTAGCGGGAGAGGACCCGCAAGAGACCCAGTACTTC.

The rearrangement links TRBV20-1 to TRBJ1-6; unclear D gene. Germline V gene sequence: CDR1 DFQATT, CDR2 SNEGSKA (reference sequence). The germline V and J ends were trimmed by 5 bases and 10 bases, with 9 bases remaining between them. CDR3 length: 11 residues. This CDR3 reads CSAPFGSPLHF. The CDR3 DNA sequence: TGCAGTGCTCCCTTCGGCTCACCCCTCCACTTT.

CDR3 nucleotides: TGTGCCAGCATCGAACCGGGACCACTCCGAAAGGCCGGGGAGCTGTTTTTT. Residues: CASIEPGPLRKAGELFF. The J gene is TRBJ2-2, the V gene TRBV6-2 or TRBV6-3; D is perhaps TRBD1 or TRBD2 (5 bases each). The CDR3 extends over 17 amino acids. V was pared by 7 bases and J by 6 bases, with 24 bases between. Germline CDR1 reads MNHEY; CDR2 reads SVGEGT.

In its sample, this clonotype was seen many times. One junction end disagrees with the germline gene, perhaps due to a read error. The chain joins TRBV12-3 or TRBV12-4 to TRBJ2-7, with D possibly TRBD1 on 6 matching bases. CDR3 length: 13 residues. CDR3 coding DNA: TGTGCCAGCAGTTTAATACAGGGCTACGAGCGGTACTTC. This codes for CASSLIQGYERYF.

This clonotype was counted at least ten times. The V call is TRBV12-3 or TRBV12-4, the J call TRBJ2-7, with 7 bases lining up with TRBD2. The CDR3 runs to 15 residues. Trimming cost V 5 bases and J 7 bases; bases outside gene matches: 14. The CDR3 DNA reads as TGTGCCAGCAGTCAAACCGGGACCCAAGCGGGGGAGCAGTACTTC. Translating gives CASSQTGTQAGEQYF.

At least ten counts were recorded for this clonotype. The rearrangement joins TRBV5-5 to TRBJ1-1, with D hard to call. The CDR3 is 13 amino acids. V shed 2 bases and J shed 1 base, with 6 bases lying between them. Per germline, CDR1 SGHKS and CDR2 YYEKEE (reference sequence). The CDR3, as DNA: TGTGCCAGCAGCTTACATTCGAACACTGAAGCTTTCTTT. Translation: CASSLHSNTEAFF.

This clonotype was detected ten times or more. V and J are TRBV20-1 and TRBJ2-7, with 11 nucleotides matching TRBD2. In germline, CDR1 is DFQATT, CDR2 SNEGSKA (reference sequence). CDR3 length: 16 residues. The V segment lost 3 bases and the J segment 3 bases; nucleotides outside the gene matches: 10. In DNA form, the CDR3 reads TGCAGTGCTAGGGACTTTCTAGCGGGAGGCGGCTACGAGCAGTACTTC. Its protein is CSARDFLAGGGYEQYF.

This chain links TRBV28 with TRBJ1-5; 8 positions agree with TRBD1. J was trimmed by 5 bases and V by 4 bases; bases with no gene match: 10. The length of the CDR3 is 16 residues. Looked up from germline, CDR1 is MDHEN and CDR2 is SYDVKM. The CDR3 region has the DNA TGTGCCAGCAGTTCTTATGGACAGGGCGAAGATCAGCCCCAGCATTTT. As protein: CASSSYGQGEDQPQHF.